Presented here are 31 T cell receptor beta chains from one specimen sequenced in a study of blood T cell repertoires in COVID-19. The assay was immunoSEQ multiplex PCR, and TCRdb's table has in-frame clones only and misses some. The table records 250,000 to 300,000 clones, roughly 90% of them present only once. Sample: PBMCs or T cells enriched from blood (not recorded which). These receptors originate from a man in his forties who had recovered from COVID-19.

This chain's CDR3 is CASSGQVTDTQYF. Here the CDR3 DNA reads TGTGCCAGCTCGGGACAGGTGACAGATACGCAGTATTTT. V gene TRBV18 combines with J gene TRBJ2-3; 8 positions match TRBD1. CDR1 and CDR2 from the germline V gene are KGHSH and LQKENI. The CDR3 runs to 13 residues. V gave up 6 bases and J gave up 3 bases; unmatched junction bases: 2.

This chain links TRBV30 with TRBJ1-5; D unclear. The CDR3 contains 15 residues. In germline, CDR1 is GTSNPN, CDR2 SVGIG (reference sequence). Trimming cost V 2 bases and J 0 bases, with 11 bases left between them. The CDR3 DNA follows: TGTGCCTGGAGTACTTCGCACTATAGCAATCAGCCCCAGCATTTT. It specifies CAWSTSHYSNQPQHF.

The chain combines TRBV2 with TRBJ2-1, with D perhaps matching TRBD2 (5 bases). CDR1 and CDR2 (germline): SNHLY, FYNNEI. The CDR3 sequence is 15 residues long. V gave up 6 bases and J gave up 2 bases, with 14 bases separating them. For the CDR3, the DNA is TGTGCCAGCAGGCCTACCGGACTGGCCTACAATGAGCAGTTCTTC. Amino acids: CASRPTGLAYNEQFF.

The genes are TRBV14 and TRBJ1-5; no clear D. Germline V gene sequence: CDR1 SGHDN, CDR2 FVKESK. The length of the CDR3 is 13 residues. Deletions cut 1 base from V and 4 bases from J, with 5 bases between. As DNA, the CDR3 is TGTGCCAGCAGCCAAGGTCGTAATCAGCCCCAGCATTTT. As protein: CASSQGRNQPQHF.

The V and J genes are TRBV19 and TRBJ2-4; 8 bases are shared with TRBD1. There are 15 residues in the CDR3. Per the germline V gene, CDR1 is LNHDA and CDR2 is SQIVND (reference sequence). V shed 5 bases, J shed 1 base, and the junction held 4 bases outside the gene matches. CDR3 sequence: CASSSGGMAKNIQYF. CDR3 in DNA: TGTGCCAGTAGTTCAGGGGGCATGGCCAAAAACATTCAGTACTTC.

This chain links TRBV9 with TRBJ2-5, with D uncertain. The CDR3 has 14 amino acids. Trimming removed 0 bases at V and 0 bases at J, with 6 bases between. Germline V gene data show CDR1 as SGDLS and CDR2 as YYNGEE. The CDR3 is CASSVESYQETQYF. DNA of the CDR3: TGTGCCAGCAGCGTAGAGAGCTACCAAGAGACCCAGTACTTC.

The chain uses TRBV28 and TRBJ2-5, with TRBD2 matching over 9 bases. Trimming cost V 6 bases and J 5 bases; bases outside gene matches: 16. Per the germline V gene, CDR1 is MDHEN and CDR2 is SYDVKM. The CDR3 totals 17 residues. The CDR3 protein is CASSAGGGLGHEETQYF. The CDR3 DNA sequence: TGTGCCAGCAGCGCGGGAGGGGGCCTAGGGCACGAGGAGACCCAGTACTTC.

The chain combines TRBV18 with TRBJ2-1; D is possibly TRBD2 (5 bases). The CDR3 covers 14 residues. Trimming stripped 6 bases from V and 5 bases from J, with 14 bases between. From germline, CDR1 is KGHSH and CDR2 LQKENI. Written as DNA, the CDR3 is TGTGCCAGCTCTCCCTCAGCGAGGGACAATGAGCAGTTCTTC. It translates to CASSPSARDNEQFF. The variable domain in full, with the rest retrieved from reference TRBV18 and TRBJ2-1, is NAGVMQNPRHLVRRRGQEARLRCSPMKGHSHVYWYRQLPEEGLKFMVYLQKENIIDESGMPKERFSAEFPKEGPSILRIQQVVRGDSAAYFCASSPSARDNEQFFGPGTRLTVL.

The chain combines TRBV3-1 (or the pseudogene TRBV3-2) with TRBJ1-5, with D possibly being TRBD1 (6 bases). With 0 bases removed from V and 10 bases from J, the gap between germline ends came to 10 bases. This CDR3 comprises 13 residues. Per the germline V gene, CDR1 is LGHDT and CDR2 is YNNKEL (reference sequence). CDR3 residues: CASSQDGGAPQHF. Here the CDR3 DNA reads TGTGCCAGCAGCCAAGATGGGGGGGCCCCCCAGCATTTT.

The chain carries TRBV19 and TRBJ1-4; D remains ambiguous. V was trimmed by 1 base and J by 1 base, leaving 7 bases between them. Germline V gene lookup returns CDR1 LNHDA and CDR2 SQIVND (reference sequence). The CDR3 has 15 amino acids. The CDR3 sequence: CASSIGPLTNEKLFF. The CDR3 coding sequence is TGTGCCAGTAGTATAGGTCCGTTAACTAATGAAAAACTGTTTTTT.

The V call is TRBV29-1, the J call TRBJ1-1, with D perhaps TRBD1 (5 bases). Germline V gene lookup returns CDR1 SQVTM and CDR2 ANQGSEA. V was shortened by 5 bases and J by 0 bases, with 13 bases between the two germline ends. The CDR3 totals 14 residues. The CDR3: CSVSEGVMNTEAFF. Here the CDR3 DNA reads TGCAGCGTTTCGGAAGGGGTCATGAACACTGAAGCTTTCTTT.

This clone was counted once. The junction and the germline gene differ at one end; a read error may be behind it. The chain is built from TRBV25-1 and TRBJ1-1; D may be TRBD1 (5 bases). The germline CDR1 and CDR2 sequences are MGHDK and SYGVNS. The CDR3 runs 10 residues. The CDR3 DNA follows: TGTGCCAGCAGGGACACCGAAGCTTTCTTT. Translation: CASRDTEAFF.

V and J are TRBV7-6 and TRBJ1-2; maybe TRBD1 (5 bases). The CDR3 is made up of 15 amino acids. V lost 1 base to trimming and J lost 4 bases, with 13 bases between them. Germline V gene lookup returns CDR1 SGHVS and CDR2 FNYEAQ. CDR3: CASSLDAGSSYGYTF. CDR3 bases: TGTGCCAGCAGCTTAGATGCAGGGTCGAGCTATGGCTACACCTTC.

The CDR3 loop is CASSPGTGGNTIYF. The CDR3 coding sequence is TGTGCCAGCTCCCCCGGGACAGGAGGAAACACCATATATTTT. This chain uses TRBV18 with TRBJ1-3, with 8 bases that match TRBD1. The junction had 5 bases not matched to a gene; V was cut back by 6 bases and J by 4 bases. This CDR3 has 14 residues. Germline CDR1 is KGHSH and CDR2 is LQKENI.

CDR3 DNA sequence: TGTGCCAGCAGCCGAGGACTAGCGGGAACCCTGGGGAGCTCCTACGAGCAGTACTTC. This encodes CASSRGLAGTLGSSYEQYF. The rearrangement uses TRBV13 and TRBJ2-7; 12 nucleotides match TRBD2. The CDR3 spans 19 residues. V was clipped by 5 bases and J by 0 bases; unmatched bases: 14. The germline V gene encodes CDR1 PRHDT and CDR2 FYEKMQ (reference sequence).

The rearrangement joins TRBV5-4 to TRBJ2-2, with D maybe TRBD1 (5 bases). Germline CDR1 reads SGHNT; CDR2 reads YYREEE (reference sequence). The CDR3 consists of 15 residues. The V end was cut by 4 bases, the J end by 3 bases, with 13 bases between. CDR3 residues: CASSPWGDYTGELFF. The CDR3 DNA follows: TGTGCCAGCAGCCCCTGGGGCGATTACACCGGGGAGCTGTTTTTT.

The chain links TRBV3-1 (or the pseudogene TRBV3-2) to TRBJ1-2, with TRBD1 identical over 11 bases. Germline CDR1 is LGHDT and CDR2 is YNNKEL (reference sequence). This CDR3 has 14 amino acids. Unmatched junction bases numbered 8, after V lost 7 bases and J lost 7 bases. CDR3: CASNAGTGGFGYTF. The DNA of the CDR3 is TGTGCCAGCAACGCCGGGACAGGGGGATTTGGCTACACCTTC.

This chain joins TRBV4-3 and TRBJ2-7, with D perhaps matching TRBD1 (5 bases). Germline V gene lookup returns CDR1 LGHNA and CDR2 YSLEER. Trimming took 0 bases from V and 2 from J, leaving 14 bases between them. The CDR3 is made up of 16 amino acids. CDR3 in amino acids: CASSQEAQGTTYEQYF. DNA of the CDR3: TGCGCCAGCAGCCAAGAAGCCCAGGGAACAACCTACGAGCAGTACTTC.

The rearrangement joins TRBV29-1 to TRBJ1-4, with a possible D match to TRBD1 (5 bases). Per germline, CDR1 SQVTM and CDR2 ANQGSEA. The CDR3 extends over 12 amino acids. Trimming cost V 7 bases and J 5 bases, with 11 bases left between them. The CDR3 here is CSAGTSNEKLFF. CDR3 bases: TGCAGCGCCGGGACTTCGAATGAAAAACTGTTTTTT.

The chain carries TRBV11-2 and TRBJ2-1; TRBD1 matches 7 bases. V trimming: 5 bases; J trimming: 7 bases; junction bases outside the gene matches: 8. The CDR3 length is 14 residues. CDR1 and CDR2 (germline): SGHAT, FQNNGV. The CDR3 here is CASSADRTVNEQFF. The CDR3 region has the DNA TGTGCCAGCAGCGCGGACAGGACGGTAAATGAGCAGTTCTTC.

The chain joins TRBV19 to TRBJ1-1, with unresolved D. V dropped 3 bases and J dropped 4 bases, with 12 bases sitting between them. There are 14 residues in the CDR3. CDR1 LNHDA and CDR2 SQIVND come from the germline V gene (reference sequence). The CDR3 reads CASSMAGLSTEAFF. The CDR3 DNA follows: TGTGCCAGTAGTATGGCGGGCTTGAGCACTGAAGCTTTCTTT. The whole variable domain, filled in from reference TRBV19 and TRBJ1-1, reads DGGITQSPKYLFRKEGQNVTLSCEQNLNHDAMYWYRQDPGQGLRLIYYSQIVNDFQKGDIAEGYSVSREKKESFPLTVTSAQKNPTAFYLCASSMAGLSTEAFFGQGTRLTVV.

This clone was picked up a small number of times. The CDR3 region is CASRNQDYTPDEQYF. CDR3 DNA: TGTGCCAGCCGGAACCAGGACTATACTCCAGACGAGCAGTACTTC. This chain links TRBV7-8 with TRBJ2-7, with a possible D match to TRBD2 (6 bases). Germline CDR1 is SGHVS and CDR2 is FQNEAQ. The germline V and J ends were trimmed by 8 bases and 5 bases, with 22 bases remaining between them. CDR3 size: 15 residues.

Only one count was recorded for this clone. This chain links TRBV6-2 or TRBV6-3 with TRBJ1-1; no definite D call. Germline values: CDR1 MNHEY, CDR2 SVGEGT. V was trimmed by 6 bases and J by 3 bases, leaving 8 bases between them. This CDR3 region has 12 residues. This CDR3 reads CASSRGYTEAFF. The DNA for the CDR3 is TGTGCCAGCAGCCGAGGGTACACTGAAGCTTTCTTT.

The J gene is TRBJ1-1, the V gene TRBV18; possible D gene TRBD1, 6 bases. Trimming took off 3 bases at V and 2 bases at J, with 16 bases between the two ends. CDR1 is KGHSH and CDR2 is LQKENI in the germline V gene. The CDR3 loop spans 16 amino acids. CDR3 sequence: CASSPTQGGRNTEAFF. CDR3 nucleotides: TGTGCCAGCTCACCGACACAGGGAGGGAGAAACACTGAAGCTTTCTTT.

The chain couples TRBV4-1 to TRBJ2-7; 11 nucleotides align to TRBD2. Per germline, CDR1 MGHRA and CDR2 YSYEKL. The CDR3 consists of 15 residues. With 1 base clipped from V and 7 bases from J, the junction kept 6 bases outside the gene matches. CDR3 loop: CASSQVELAGVEQYF. The CDR3 nucleotides are TGCGCCAGCAGCCAAGTAGAACTAGCGGGGGTTGAGCAGTACTTC.

The rearrangement links TRBV6-5 to TRBJ1-2; D might be TRBD1 (6 bases). The germline V gene has CDR1 MNHEY and CDR2 SVGAGI. This CDR3 has 15 residues. Trimming removed 7 bases from V and 4 bases from J, with 19 bases in between. Here the CDR3 DNA reads TGTGCCAGCACGAACAGGGTAGAGGTTAGCTATGGCTACACCTTC. This encodes CASTNRVEVSYGYTF.

The rearrangement links TRBV15 to TRBJ2-1; TRBD2 matches at 11 bases. This CDR3 comprises 16 residues. The ends lost 0 bases at V and 8 bases at J; junction bases unmatched: 6. Germline CDR1 reads LNHNV; CDR2 reads YYDKDF (reference sequence). CDR3 nucleotides: TGTGCCACCAGCAGAGATATAGCGGGGGGGCTTGATGAGCAGTTCTTC. Translation gives CATSRDIAGGLDEQFF.

This chain links TRBV7-3 with TRBJ1-4; a possible D gene is TRBD1 (5 bases). Germline V lookup: CDR1 SGHTA, CDR2 FQGTGA. The V gene lost 0 bases and the J gene lost 7 bases, with 12 bases spanning the gap. The CDR3 has 15 residues. The CDR3 loop reads CASSLTGQGPEKLFF. The CDR3 DNA follows: TGTGCCAGCAGCTTAACAGGGCAGGGCCCTGAAAAACTGTTTTTT.

The J gene is TRBJ2-6, the V gene TRBV7-2; 7 nucleotides match TRBD2. The V gene end was trimmed by 5 bases and the J gene end by 3 bases; junction bases not matched to a gene: 10. This CDR3 is 17 amino acids long. The germline gives CDR1 SGHTA, CDR2 FQGNSA. The CDR3 nucleotides are TGTGCCAGCAGCCCCGCGAGCGGGATTGGTGGGGCCAACGTCCTGACTTTC. This gives the protein CASSPASGIGGANVLTF.

The V and J genes are TRBV28 and TRBJ1-6; the D gene is possibly TRBD1 (6 bases). Germline V gives CDR1 MDHEN, CDR2 SYDVKM. The CDR3 is made up of 18 amino acids. Trimming cost V 4 bases and J 8 bases, with 24 bases left between them. The CDR3 bases are TGTGCCAGCAGTTACCCGCCTGAGTTACAGGGTTTGGATTCACCCCTCCACTTT. Amino acids: CASSYPPELQGLDSPLHF.

The V call is TRBV5-1, the J call TRBJ1-1; TRBD1 aligns across 7 bases. CDR1 SGHRS and CDR2 YFSETQ come from the germline V gene. The CDR3 loop spans 16 amino acids. V was clipped by 0 bases and J by 0 bases; unmatched bases: 5. This chain's CDR3 is CASSLVGTDMNTEAFF. In DNA form, the CDR3 reads TGCGCCAGCAGCTTGGTAGGGACAGACATGAACACTGAAGCTTTCTTT.